The 17 T cell receptor beta chains in this list originate from one sample, sequenced in a study of blood T cell repertoires in COVID-19. Clones were sequenced by immunoSEQ multiplex PCR, and TCRdb holds only the in-frame ones, with some missing. Of about 76,000 clones listed, over 80% are singletons. The specimen sequenced was peripheral blood. The receptors come from a man in his fifties or sixties with active COVID-19.

This clone was seen a single time. The chain combines TRBV5-1 with TRBJ1-1; the D is unclear. From germline, CDR1 is SGHRS and CDR2 YFSETQ. CDR3 length: 15 amino acids. Trimming stripped 5 bases from V and 1 base from J, with 15 bases between. CDR3 sequence: CASSLTRPANTEAFF. The CDR3, as DNA: TGCGCCAGCAGTCTAACGCGGCCAGCGAACACTGAAGCTTTCTTT. Full variable domain (remainder filled in from reference TRBV5-1 and TRBJ1-1): KAGVTQTPRYLIKTRGQQVTLSCSPISGHRSVSWYQQTPGQGLQFLFEYFSETQRNKGNFPGRFSGRQFSNSRSEMNVSTLELGDSALYLCASSLTRPANTEAFFGQGTRLTVV.

The chain is built from TRBV7-9 and TRBJ2-1; D gene ambiguous. Germline values: CDR1 SEHNR, CDR2 FQNEAQ (reference sequence). The CDR3 is 11 residues long. Trimming removed 4 bases from V and 10 bases from J, with 8 bases in between. In DNA form, the CDR3 reads TGTGCCAGCAGCTCGGGTTGGGAGCAGTTCTTC. Protein sequence: CASSSGWEQFF.

This clone appeared a single time. This sequence joins TRBV5-4 and TRBJ1-1; no firm D call. The CDR3 loop spans 14 amino acids. Germline values: CDR1 SGHNT, CDR2 YYREEE (reference sequence). The germline V and J ends were trimmed by 4 bases and 5 bases, with 15 bases remaining between them. CDR3 in amino acids: CASSPNLGGTEAFF. CDR3 nucleotides: TGTGCCAGCAGCCCGAATCTGGGAGGGACTGAAGCTTTCTTT.

This rearrangement joins TRBV11-2 to TRBJ1-1, with 7 bases fitting TRBD1. CDR3 length: 15 amino acids. Germline-derived CDR1 and CDR2 are SGHAT and FQNNGV. J lost 6 bases, V lost 0 bases, and 7 bases had no gene match. DNA for the CDR3: TGTGCCAGCAGCTTAGATCCATCAGGGGGTCCTGAAGCTTTCTTT. Translated: CASSLDPSGGPEAFF.

This clone qualifies as medium-sized (0.01 to 0.1%). The CDR3 loop reads CASSPGVQQPQHF. The CDR3 region has the DNA TGTGCCAGTAGTCCGGGGGTTCAGCAGCCCCAGCATTTT. The gene calls are TRBV19 and TRBJ1-5; a weak D match, TRBD1 (5 bases). Trimming pared 5 bases from V and 7 bases from J, leaving 12 bases between. Per germline, CDR1 LNHDA and CDR2 SQIVND (reference sequence). The CDR3 covers 13 residues.

DNA of the CDR3: TGCAGCGCACAAACGGGACAACTAGCGGGGCCCTACAATGAGCAGTTCTTC. It codes for CSAQTGQLAGPYNEQFF. The V gene is TRBV29-1, the J gene TRBJ2-1; 10 positions match TRBD2. Losses at the gene ends were 7 bases for V and 2 bases for J; bases not matched to a gene: 14. The CDR3 is made up of 17 amino acids. Germline V lookup: CDR1 SQVTM, CDR2 ANQGSEA.

The rearrangement joins TRBV28 to TRBJ1-1; D not resolved. From germline, CDR1 is MDHEN and CDR2 SYDVKM. The CDR3 is 13 amino acids. The germline V and J ends were trimmed by 3 bases and 2 bases, with 7 bases remaining between them. As DNA, the CDR3 is TGTGCCAGCAGTTTTAAATATAACACTGAAGCTTTCTTT. Amino acids: CASSFKYNTEAFF.

This chain uses TRBV7-3 with TRBJ1-2, with TRBD1 matching 7 bases. V lost 4 bases and J lost 5; bases outside the gene matches: 4. Per the germline V gene, CDR1 is SGHTA and CDR2 is FQGTGA. CDR3 length: 13 amino acids. This chain's CDR3 is CASSSTGTYGYTF. In DNA form, the CDR3 reads TGTGCCAGCAGCTCGACAGGGACATATGGCTACACCTTC.

This clone occurred once. The rearrangement joins TRBV6-1 to TRBJ1-1; perhaps TRBD1 as D (5 bases). V lost 0 bases, J lost 4 bases, and 12 bases lay in between. From germline, CDR1 is MNHNS and CDR2 SASEGT. The CDR3 spans 15 residues. CDR3 sequence (DNA): TGTGCCAGCAGTGAAGCGCTGTGGGGACTCACTGAAGCTTTCTTT. Translated: CASSEALWGLTEAFF.

This clone has a handful of counts. V gene TRBV5-8 combines with J gene TRBJ2-6, with a weak D call TRBD2 (6 bases). The germline CDR1 and CDR2 sequences are SGHTS and YDEGEE. There are 18 residues in the CDR3. V gave up 4 bases and J gave up 0 bases, with 17 bases separating them. CDR3 residues: CASSPEGWWGSGANVLTF. The CDR3 DNA reads TGTGCCAGCAGCCCGGAGGGGTGGTGGGGCTCTGGGGCCAACGTCCTGACTTTC.

This sequence joins TRBV18 and TRBJ1-5, with 8 bases aligning to TRBD1. Germline V gene lookup returns CDR1 KGHSH and CDR2 LQKENI. The length of the CDR3 is 15 residues. After removal of 3 bases from V and 6 bases from J, the junction contained 7 bases not matched to a gene. The CDR3 spells CASSPTTDRGQPQHF. For the CDR3, the DNA is TGTGCCAGCTCACCCACTACTGACAGGGGTCAGCCCCAGCATTTT.

The CDR3 DNA is TGCGCCAGCAGCCCTCTAGGGCGAGGGCGCGAGCAGTACTTC. Translation: CASSPLGRGREQYF. J is TRBJ2-7 and V is TRBV4-1, with D possibly TRBD2 on 5 matching bases. Germline V gene lookup returns CDR1 MGHRA and CDR2 YSYEKL. This CDR3 spans 14 amino acids. V shed 4 bases and J shed 6 bases, with 16 bases lying between them.

In its sample, this clone was seen once. The chain combines TRBV3-1 (or the pseudogene TRBV3-2) with TRBJ1-2; 7 bases line up with TRBD1. There are 14 residues in the CDR3. The V gene end was trimmed by 3 bases and the J gene end by 7 bases; junction bases not matched to a gene: 8. The germline gives CDR1 LGHDT, CDR2 YNNKEL (reference sequence). The CDR3 is CASSHSGQERGYTF. DNA of the CDR3: TGTGCCAGCAGCCATTCCGGACAGGAGCGTGGCTACACCTTC.

This chain joins TRBV20-1 and TRBJ2-3, with unresolved D. CDR3 length equals 9 residues. Germline V gene lookup returns CDR1 DFQATT and CDR2 SNEGSKA (reference sequence). V was cut by 6 bases and J by 6 bases, with 4 bases left in between. CDR3 loop: CSARDTQYF. DNA for the CDR3: TGCAGTGCCAGGGATACGCAGTATTTT.

V and J are TRBV25-1 and TRBJ2-3; 10 nucleotides line up with TRBD1. V was clipped by 6 bases and J by 3 bases; unmatched bases: 6. Germline V CDR1 and CDR2: MGHDK, SYGVNS. This CDR3 is built from 15 residues. The CDR3 sequence: CASSPGQGKTDTQYF. The CDR3 coding sequence is TGTGCCAGCAGCCCGGGACAGGGGAAAACAGATACGCAGTATTTT. Combining the CDR3 with reference TRBV25-1 and TRBJ2-3 gives the whole variable domain EADIYQTPRYLVIGTGKKITLECSQTMGHDKMYWYQQDPGMELHLIHYSYGVNSTEKGDLSSESTVSRIRTEHFPLTLESARPSHTSQYLCASSPGQGKTDTQYFGPGTRLTVL.

The chain recombines TRBV4-3 with TRBJ1-2, with a tentative D call TRBD1 (6 bases). Germline CDR1 and CDR2: LGHNA and YSLEER. The germline V and J ends were trimmed by 0 bases and 8 bases, with 13 bases remaining between them. CDR3 length: 14 residues. The CDR3 here is CASSQEGRGGGYTF. CDR3 sequence (DNA): TGCGCCAGCAGCCAAGAGGGCAGGGGTGGCGGCTACACCTTC.

The J gene is TRBJ2-3, the V gene TRBV4-3; D might be TRBD2 (7 bases). The CDR3 totals 17 residues. The V gene lost 4 bases and the J gene lost 0 bases, with 17 bases spanning the gap. CDR1 is LGHNA, CDR2 YSLEER, per germline. The CDR3 loop is CASSLRAGQGSTDTQYF. Written as DNA, the CDR3 is TGCGCCAGCAGCCTGAGAGCGGGACAAGGGAGCACAGATACGCAGTATTTT.